The 2 T cell receptor beta chains given below trace back to one sample, sequenced in a study of CD8 T cells in Susac syndrome (dated by TCRdb to between 2019 and 2020). Library prep was done by the immunoSEQ multiplex PCR assay. RNA was extracted using the RNeasy kit, and roughly 0.45 to 1 ug of the RNA was reverse transcribed with random hexamers. Using fastp at Q25 and MiXCR, TCRdb reprocessed the public reads and kept productive beta chains. Here each entry gathers all rows of one CDR3 protein and keeps the most common genes and DNA. Counted in this sample were about 150,000 distinct CDR3 sequences; approximately 93% of them appeared once. The ten largest clonotypes hold about 0.19% of the sample. Material: CD8+ T cells from PBMCs. Every receptor here comes from a human donor with multiple sclerosis.

In DNA form, the CDR3 reads TGTGCCTGGAGTGAGGCCGACAATGAGCAGTTCTTC. Protein: CAWSEADNEQFF. The chain carries TRBV30 and TRBJ2-1; D ambiguous. The CDR3 loop spans 12 amino acids. In germline, CDR1 is GTSNPN, CDR2 SVGIG (reference sequence). The ends were cut back, 1 base at V and 5 bases at J, with 6 bases in the middle.

The rearrangement links TRBV24-1 to TRBJ2-2; D unresolved. CDR3 length equals 15 residues. Germline V gene lookup returns CDR1 KGHDR and CDR2 SFDVKD. V was cut by 8 bases and J by 4 bases, with 16 bases left in between. As DNA, the CDR3 is TGTGCCACCAAGTCAGCCCAGGAAGGCACCGGGGAGCTGTTTTTT. This gives the protein CATKSAQEGTGELFF.